Below are 8 T cell receptor beta chains sequenced from a single sample in a study of Tregs in tolerant kidney transplant recipients. The protocol was immunoSEQ multiplex PCR, while the TCRdb copy is restricted to in-frame clones and leaves out a portion. This sample carries more than 30,000 clones, with about 15% going to the ten biggest clones. Material: CD8+ T cells from blood, obtained before the transplant. Source of these receptors: a human donor who received a combined kidney and bone marrow transplant.

The CDR3 protein is CASSARQGVLNTEAFF. Partial CDR3 DNA: TGTGCCAGCAGCGCCAGACAGGGGGTTTTAAACACTGAA. This chain joins TRBV7-6 and TRBJ1-1; 9 nucleotides match TRBD1. Read sequence stops 3 residues before the CDR3 end, and the germline J gene provides the missing end. Trimming at V came to 5 bases and at J to 2 bases, leaving 9 bases not matched to a gene. Germline lookup yields CDR1 SGHVS and CDR2 FNYEAQ. This CDR3 contains 16 residues.

A note on this clone: The missing CDR3 end, 3 residues past where the read stops, is filled in from the germline J gene. The V and J genes are TRBV30 and TRBJ2-3; D not certain. Germline V gene lookup returns CDR1 GTSNPN and CDR2 SVGIG (reference sequence). CDR3 length: 14 amino acids. Trimming pared 3 bases from V and 2 bases from J, leaving 12 bases between. Incomplete CDR3 DNA: TGTGCCTGGAGCTTACTGGGCCTCACAGATACG. Translating it yields CAWSLLGLTDT. The CDR3, in full, reads CAWSLLGLTDTQYF.

Note on this clone: The CDR3 end lies 3 residues beyond the end of the read and is filled in from the germline J gene. V gene TRBV7-9 combines with J gene TRBJ2-1; 8 nucleotides agree with TRBD1. Germline CDR1 reads SEHNR; CDR2 reads FQNEAQ (reference sequence). After removal of 1 base from V and 5 bases from J, the junction contained 4 bases not matched to a gene. CDR3 length: 15 residues. The CDR3 protein is CASSLVQGADNEQFF. CDR3 DNA (partial): TGTGCCAGCAGCTTAGTCCAGGGGGCCGACAATGAG.

In the case of this clone: With the read ending 3 residues before the CDR3 end, the germline J gene is used to fill in that end. V usage is TRBV12-3 or TRBV12-4 and J usage is TRBJ1-4; D unresolved. The V and J ends lost 8 bases and 7 bases respectively, with 14 bases between them. The length of the CDR3 is 13 residues. The CDR3 bases that were read are TGTGCCAGCCGTTACAGTGCAAGTGAAAAA. It yields the protein CASRYSASEK. The full CDR3 sequence reads CASRYSASEKLFF.

About this clone: The read terminates 3 residues ahead of where the CDR3 ends, so the germline J gene completes it. The V call is TRBV19, the J call TRBJ1-5; maybe TRBD1 (5 bases). Germline V gives CDR1 LNHDA, CDR2 SQIVND (reference sequence). The CDR3 covers 14 residues. V lost 7 bases, J lost 5 bases, and 15 bases lay in between. The CDR3 bases that were read are TGTGCCAGTAAGAACAGGAGGGATGATCAGCCC. It specifies CASKNRRDDQP. The whole CDR3 is CASKNRRDDQPQHF.

Notes on this clone: With the read ending 3 residues before the CDR3 end, the germline J gene is used to fill in that end. This sequence joins TRBV20-1 and TRBJ1-5; D call uncertain. The CDR3 covers 17 residues. The V gene's germline CDR1 is DFQATT and CDR2 SNEGSKA (reference sequence). The V gene lost 6 bases and the J gene lost 0 bases, with 21 bases spanning the gap. CDR3 DNA, as far as it was read: TGCAGTGCCCCCCCGCGGGAGAGCCCTTATAGCAATCAGCCC. Amino acids: CSAPPRESPYSNQP. In full, the CDR3 is CSAPPRESPYSNQPQHF.

As to this clone: Sequencing ends 3 residues short of the CDR3 end; the germline J gene provides the rest. The V call is TRBV14, the J call TRBJ2-7; possibly TRBD1 for D (5 bases). The CDR3 loop spans 15 amino acids. The germline CDR1 and CDR2 sequences are SGHDN and FVKESK. Trimming left V 5 bases short and J 1 base short, with 15 bases between. The part of the CDR3 DNA that was read is TGTGCCAGCAGCATAAGTTTGGACACATCCTACGAG. It encodes CASSISLDTSYE. The full CDR3 protein reads CASSISLDTSYEQYF. Looking up the rest from reference TRBV14 and TRBJ2-7 gives the full variable domain: EAGVTQFPSHSVIEKGQTVTLRCDPISGHDNLYWYRRVMGKEIKFLLHFVKESKQDESGMPNNRFLAERTGGTYSTLKVQPAELEDSGVYFCASSISLDTSYEQYFGPGTRLTVT.

In regard to this clone: Read sequence stops 3 residues before the CDR3 end, and the germline J gene provides the missing end. The chain couples TRBV2 to TRBJ2-7; 10 bases map to TRBD1. CDR1 is SNHLY, CDR2 FYNNEI, per germline. The CDR3 is made up of 14 amino acids. V was clipped by 6 bases and J by 3 bases; unmatched bases: 5. CDR3 amino acids: CASRTGTGDYEQYF. CDR3 DNA, as far as it was read: TGTGCCAGCAGAACCGGGACAGGGGACTACGAG.